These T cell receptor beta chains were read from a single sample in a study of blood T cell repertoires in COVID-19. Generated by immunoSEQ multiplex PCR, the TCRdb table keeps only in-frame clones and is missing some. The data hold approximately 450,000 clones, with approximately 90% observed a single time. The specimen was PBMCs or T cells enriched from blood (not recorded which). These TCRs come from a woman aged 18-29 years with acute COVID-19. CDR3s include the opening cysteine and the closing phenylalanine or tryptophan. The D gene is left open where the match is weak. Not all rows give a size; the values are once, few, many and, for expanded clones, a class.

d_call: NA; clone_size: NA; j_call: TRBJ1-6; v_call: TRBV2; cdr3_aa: CASRERAYNSPLHF; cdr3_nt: TGTGCCAGCCGGGAACGAGCCTATAATTCACCCCTCCACTTT
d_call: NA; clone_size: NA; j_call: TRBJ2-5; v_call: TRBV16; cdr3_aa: CASSQSSGNTETQYF; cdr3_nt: TGTGCCAGCAGCCAATCCTCCGGGAATACAGAGACCCAGTACTTC
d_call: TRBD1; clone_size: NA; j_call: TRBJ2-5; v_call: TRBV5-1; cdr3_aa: CASSLAGQGASETQYF; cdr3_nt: TGCGCCAGCAGCTTGGCCGGACAGGGGGCTTCTGAGACCCAGTACTTC
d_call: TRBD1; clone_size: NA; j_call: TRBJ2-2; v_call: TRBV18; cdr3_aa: CASSRDRAPGELFF; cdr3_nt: TGTGCCAGCTCACGAGACAGGGCACCCGGGGAGCTGTTTTTT
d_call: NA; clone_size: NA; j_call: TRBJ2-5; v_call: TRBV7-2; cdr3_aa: CASSFSTGREETQYF; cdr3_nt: TGTGCCAGCAGCTTTTCGACAGGAAGGGAAGAGACCCAGTACTTC
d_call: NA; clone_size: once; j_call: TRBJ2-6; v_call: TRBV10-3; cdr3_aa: CAIRPGGSGANVLTF; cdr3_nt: TGTGCCATCAGACCTGGAGGGTCTGGGGCCAACGTCCTGACTTTC
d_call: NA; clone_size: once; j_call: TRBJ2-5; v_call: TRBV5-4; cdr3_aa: CASSMDQVQETQYF; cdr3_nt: TGTGCCAGCAGCATGGACCAGGTACAAGAGACCCAGTACTTC
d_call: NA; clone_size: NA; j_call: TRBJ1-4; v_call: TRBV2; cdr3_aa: CASIEENEKLFF; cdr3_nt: TGTGCCAGCATAGAGGAAAATGAAAAACTGTTTTTT
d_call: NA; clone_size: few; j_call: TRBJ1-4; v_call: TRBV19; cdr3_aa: CASSQWSTNEKLFF; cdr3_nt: TGTGCCAGTAGTCAGTGGTCCACTAATGAAAAACTGTTTTTT
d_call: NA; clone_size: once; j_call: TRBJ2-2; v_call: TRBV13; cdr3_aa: CASSPQRGGTGELFF; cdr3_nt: TGTGCCAGCAGCCCCCAAAGGGGCGGCACCGGGGAGCTGTTTTTT
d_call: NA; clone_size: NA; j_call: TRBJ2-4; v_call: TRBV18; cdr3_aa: CASSPAGVAKNIQYF; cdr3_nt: TGTGCCAGCTCACCAGCAGGCGTAGCCAAAAACATTCAGTACTTC
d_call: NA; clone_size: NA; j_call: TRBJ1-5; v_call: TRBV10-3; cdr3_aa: CATGDGNQPQHF; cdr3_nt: TGTGCCACAGGGGATGGCAATCAGCCCCAGCATTTT
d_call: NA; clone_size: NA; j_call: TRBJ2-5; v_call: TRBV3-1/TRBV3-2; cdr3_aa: CASSQLLGEETQYF; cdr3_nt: TGTGCCAGCAGCCAACTATTAGGGGAAGAGACCCAGTACTTC
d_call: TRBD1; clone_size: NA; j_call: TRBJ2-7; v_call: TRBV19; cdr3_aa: CASSIGPRTGDLFNEQYF; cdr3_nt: TGTGCCAGTAGTATAGGTCCCCGCACAGGGGATCTCTTCAACGAGCAGTACTTC
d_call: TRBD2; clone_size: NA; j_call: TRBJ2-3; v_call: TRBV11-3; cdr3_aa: CASSRTSGNTDTQYF; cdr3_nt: TGTGCCAGCAGCCGGACTAGCGGAAACACAGATACGCAGTATTTT
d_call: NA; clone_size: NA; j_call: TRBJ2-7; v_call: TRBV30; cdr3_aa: CAWKPGLRPYEQYF; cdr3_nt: TGTGCCTGGAAACCAGGGTTACGTCCCTACGAGCAGTACTTC
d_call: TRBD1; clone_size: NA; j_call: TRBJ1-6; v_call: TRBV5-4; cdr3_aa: CAWRQGNSPLHF; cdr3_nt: TGTGCCTGGCGACAGGGGAATTCACCCCTCCACTTT
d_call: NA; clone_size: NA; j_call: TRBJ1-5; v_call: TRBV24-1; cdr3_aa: CATSDRRQYQPQHF; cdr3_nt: TGTGCCACCAGTGATCGTCGACAGTATCAGCCCCAGCATTTT